Each of the 24 T cell receptor beta chains below was sequenced from the same sample in a study of blood T cell repertoires in COVID-19. Data came from immunoSEQ multiplex PCR; TCRdb stores just in-frame clones and leaves some out. The repertoire has about 87,000 clones, about 88% of them found once; the top ten carry roughly 5.4%. Sequencing was performed on peripheral blood. These receptors came from a man in his forties with acute or convalescent COVID-19.

The chain combines TRBV6-5 with TRBJ2-5; D not certain. Trimming took 0 bases from V and 1 from J, leaving 3 bases between them. The CDR3 spans 13 residues. Germline-derived CDR1 and CDR2 are MNHEY and SVGAGI. The CDR3 loop reads CASSYSAQETQYF. DNA for the CDR3: TGTGCCAGCAGTTACTCGGCCCAAGAGACCCAGTACTTC.

The chain carries TRBV19 and TRBJ1-2; D possibly corresponds to TRBD1 (5 bases). Germline loops: CDR1 LNHDA, CDR2 SQIVND (reference sequence). The CDR3 has 13 amino acids. V was trimmed by 3 bases and J by 2 bases, leaving 7 bases between them. CDR3 protein: CASSMGRNYGYTF. DNA for the CDR3: TGTGCCAGTAGTATGGGGCGGAACTATGGCTACACCTTC.

This clone was seen more than once but under ten times. The rearrangement uses TRBV7-9 and TRBJ1-4; D is unresolved. The V gene's germline CDR1 is SEHNR and CDR2 FQNEAQ (reference sequence). Trimming took off 2 bases at V and 8 bases at J, with 15 bases between the two ends. The CDR3 has 15 residues. The CDR3 region has the DNA TGTGCCAGCAGCTTAACGAGGGAGTTAGGGGAAAAACTGTTTTTT. Its protein is CASSLTRELGEKLFF.

The CDR3 nucleotides are TGTGCCACCAGCAGGCACACAGGGAGCGTATTCATGAACACTGAAGCTTTCTTT. It codes for CATSRHTGSVFMNTEAFF. J is TRBJ1-1 and V is TRBV15; the D gene is possibly TRBD1 (6 bases). This CDR3 is 18 amino acids long. V was trimmed by 3 bases and J by 0 bases, leaving 20 bases between them. CDR1 and CDR2 (germline): LNHNV, YYDKDF (reference sequence).

The genes are TRBV11-2 and TRBJ2-7; D is uncertain. Trimming pared 5 bases from V and 0 bases from J, leaving 14 bases between. The CDR3 length is 15 residues. The germline V gene encodes CDR1 SGHAT and CDR2 FQNNGV. CDR3 bases: TGTGCCAGCAGCAGAATCGGGTCCTCCTCCTACGAGCAGTACTTC. Translation gives CASSRIGSSSYEQYF.

This chain links TRBV5-1 with TRBJ2-7; no clear D gene. This CDR3 has 14 amino acids. The germline V and J ends were trimmed by 2 bases and 0 bases, with 9 bases remaining between them. Germline-derived CDR1 and CDR2 are SGHRS and YFSETQ. The CDR3 sequence: CASSFGRNSYEQYF. The CDR3 DNA sequence: TGCGCCAGCAGCTTCGGCAGGAACTCCTACGAGCAGTACTTC.

The genes are TRBV9 and TRBJ2-2; D is perhaps TRBD2 (6 bases). Germline values: CDR1 SGDLS, CDR2 YYNGEE. V gave up 4 bases and J gave up 6 bases, with 13 bases separating them. The CDR3 contains 14 residues. The CDR3 region has the DNA TGTGCCAGCAGCCCGTCTACTAGCTCCGGGGAGCTGTTTTTT. Translating gives CASSPSTSSGELFF. The full variable domain, completed using reference TRBV9 and TRBJ2-2, is DSGVTQTPKHLITATGQRVTLRCSPRSGDLSVYWYQQSLDQGLQFLIQYYNGEERAKGNILERFSAQQFPDLHSELNLSSLELGDSALYFCASSPSTSSGELFFGEGSRLTVL.

The rearrangement uses TRBV19 and TRBJ2-1; 15 positions match TRBD2. With 7 bases clipped from V and 6 bases from J, the junction kept 4 bases outside the gene matches. The germline gives CDR1 LNHDA, CDR2 SQIVND (reference sequence). This CDR3 is 15 amino acids long. CDR3 bases: TGTGCCAGTAACCGGGGACTAGCGGGAGGCAATGAGCAGTTCTTC. Translated, it gives CASNRGLAGGNEQFF.

The gene calls are TRBV27 and TRBJ1-6, with 7 bases aligning to TRBD1. Germline V gene sequence: CDR1 MNHEY, CDR2 SMNVEV (reference sequence). Germline trimming cut 4 bases from V and 8 bases from J; bases unmatched to any gene: 11. The CDR3 runs to 16 residues. CDR3 coding DNA: TGTGCCAGCAGTTCACCACAGGGGACCATCCATTCACCCCTCCACTTT. Encoded protein: CASSSPQGTIHSPLHF.

For the CDR3, the DNA is TGTGCCAGCAGTGACTCTTTTGGGACTAGCGGACACAATGAGCAGTTCTTC. This gives the protein CASSDSFGTSGHNEQFF. The chain carries TRBV6-4 and TRBJ2-1; 11 positions match TRBD2. The CDR3 has 17 residues. The germline CDR1 and CDR2 sequences are MRHNA and SNTAGT. V gave up 0 bases and J gave up 5 bases; unmatched junction bases: 6.

This rearrangement joins TRBV5-6 to TRBJ2-7, with D hard to call. The germline V gene has CDR1 SGHDT and CDR2 YYEEEE. This CDR3 has 13 residues. The germline V and J ends were trimmed by 3 bases and 4 bases, with 11 bases remaining between them. The CDR3, as DNA: TGTGCCAGCAGCTCACTAAATGGATACGAGCAGTACTTC. It specifies CASSSLNGYEQYF.

The CDR3 region has the DNA TGTGCCAGCAGTTTAAAACCTCGACAGGGGTGGAATGAGCAGTTCTTC. It encodes CASSLKPRQGWNEQFF. This chain joins TRBV6-5 and TRBJ2-1; 8 bases are a match to TRBD1. Trimming took 4 bases from V and 7 from J; bases not matched to a gene: 12. Germline lookup yields CDR1 MNHEY and CDR2 SVGAGI. The CDR3 totals 16 residues.

The chain uses TRBV4-1 and TRBJ1-1; D ambiguous. This CDR3 comprises 14 residues. Germline assignment: CDR1 MGHRA and CDR2 YSYEKL. Trimming stripped 1 base from V and 4 bases from J, with 10 bases between. Here the CDR3 reads CASSQGSIATEAFF. Written as DNA, the CDR3 is TGCGCCAGCAGCCAAGGGAGTATTGCCACTGAAGCTTTCTTT.

This clone showed up just once. The gene calls are TRBV11-2 and TRBJ2-3; possible D gene TRBD1, 6 bases. CDR3 length: 17 amino acids. In germline, CDR1 is SGHAT, CDR2 FQNNGV. V was cut by 1 base and J by 0 bases, with 14 bases left in between. The CDR3 sequence: CASSLVGHTTSTDTQYF. The CDR3 coding sequence is TGTGCCAGCAGCTTAGTGGGACATACGACTAGCACAGATACGCAGTATTTT. Full variable domain (outside the CDR3, taken from reference TRBV11-2 and TRBJ2-3): EAGVAQSPRYKIIEKRQSVAFWCNPISGHATLYWYQQILGQGPKLLIQFQNNGVVDDSQLPKDRFSAERLKGVDSTLKIQPAKLEDSAVYLCASSLVGHTTSTDTQYFGPGTRLTVL.

CDR3 amino acids: CAISERGAVYGYTF. The CDR3 DNA sequence: TGTGCCATCAGTGAGCGGGGGGCCGTCTATGGCTACACCTTC. This chain connects TRBV10-3 to TRBJ1-2, with D tentatively TRBD1 (6 bases). Germline lookup yields CDR1 ENHRY and CDR2 SYGVKD. The CDR3 loop spans 14 amino acids. Trimming left V 2 bases short and J 4 bases short, with 11 bases between.

V gene TRBV6-1 combines with J gene TRBJ1-2; a weak D match, TRBD1 (5 bases). The CDR3 spans 15 residues. Germline CDR1 and CDR2: MNHNS and SASEGT. V was shortened by 0 bases and J by 8 bases, with 16 bases between the two germline ends. CDR3 sequence: CASSEAGGTTRGYTF. CDR3 nucleotides: TGTGCCAGCAGTGAAGCGGGAGGGACGACGAGGGGCTACACCTTC.

The chain employs TRBV30 and TRBJ1-4; 8 nucleotides line up with TRBD1. The CDR3 loop spans 15 amino acids. The V gene end was trimmed by 2 bases and the J gene end by 7 bases; junction bases not matched to a gene: 9. Germline-derived CDR1 and CDR2 are GTSNPN and SVGIG (reference sequence). CDR3 nucleotide sequence: TGTGCCTGGAGTCCCCCCGAGGGGACAGGTGAAAAACTGTTTTTT. Its translation: CAWSPPEGTGEKLFF.

CDR3 residues: CASSQEVVGTSGNTGELFF. The CDR3 DNA follows: TGTGCCAGCAGCCAAGAGGTTGTAGGGACTAGCGGGAACACCGGGGAGCTGTTTTTT. V and J are TRBV3-1 (or the pseudogene TRBV3-2) and TRBJ2-2; 11 nucleotides line up with TRBD2. The CDR3 runs to 19 residues. Germline CDR1 and CDR2: LGHDT and YNNKEL (reference sequence). The junction had 7 bases not matched to a gene; V was cut back by 0 bases and J by 1 base.

The chain couples TRBV6-6 to TRBJ2-7; 11 nucleotides align to TRBD1. J was trimmed by 6 bases and V by 2 bases; bases with no gene match: 6. This CDR3 has 15 amino acids. Germline V gives CDR1 MNHNY, CDR2 SVGAGI (reference sequence). The CDR3 loop reads CASSYPGQGESEQYF. For the CDR3, the DNA is TGTGCCAGCAGTTACCCGGGACAGGGGGAAAGCGAGCAGTACTTC.

The chain has TRBV6-5 and TRBJ1-1, with D possibly being TRBD1 (6 bases). Germline CDR1 MNHEY, CDR2 SVGAGI. CDR3 length equals 14 residues. V shed 6 bases and J shed 4 bases, with 15 bases lying between them. Here the CDR3 reads CASSVGGIFTEAFF. Written as DNA, the CDR3 is TGTGCCAGCAGCGTAGGGGGAATTTTCACTGAAGCTTTCTTT.

V and J are TRBV10-3 and TRBJ1-3, with 7 bases that match TRBD1. The CDR3 covers 14 residues. Germline V gene sequence: CDR1 ENHRY, CDR2 SYGVKD. V lost 10 bases, J lost 4 bases, and 10 bases stayed unmatched. CDR3 in DNA: TGTGCCACACAGCAGGGGGGAGCGGGAAACACCATATATTTT. As protein: CATQQGGAGNTIYF.

The CDR3 nucleotides read TGTGCCAGCAGCTACAGGGGGCTTAGGGGCTACACCTTC. Amino acids: CASSYRGLRGYTF. This chain links TRBV5-8 with TRBJ1-2, with 9 bases aligning to TRBD1. V shed 3 bases, J shed 8 bases, and the junction held 5 bases outside the gene matches. The CDR3 totals 13 residues. The germline CDR1 and CDR2 sequences are SGHTS and YDEGEE.

This rearrangement joins TRBV5-4 to TRBJ2-7, with D unclear. Germline V CDR1 and CDR2: SGHNT, YYREEE (reference sequence). The CDR3 is 11 amino acids. Trimming took off 0 bases at V and 6 bases at J, with 4 bases between the two ends. CDR3 sequence reads: CASSLASEQYF. CDR3 sequence (DNA): TGTGCCAGCAGCTTGGCATCCGAGCAGTACTTC.

This clone was recorded a few times. The V gene is TRBV11-3, the J gene TRBJ2-7; TRBD1 aligns across 7 bases. The CDR3 is 13 residues long. CDR1 SGHNT and CDR2 YENEEA come from the germline V gene. Trimming cost V 1 base and J 6 bases; bases outside gene matches: 3. For the CDR3, the DNA is TGTGCCAGCAGCTTAGCGACAGGGTCCGAGCAGTACTTC. It specifies CASSLATGSEQYF.